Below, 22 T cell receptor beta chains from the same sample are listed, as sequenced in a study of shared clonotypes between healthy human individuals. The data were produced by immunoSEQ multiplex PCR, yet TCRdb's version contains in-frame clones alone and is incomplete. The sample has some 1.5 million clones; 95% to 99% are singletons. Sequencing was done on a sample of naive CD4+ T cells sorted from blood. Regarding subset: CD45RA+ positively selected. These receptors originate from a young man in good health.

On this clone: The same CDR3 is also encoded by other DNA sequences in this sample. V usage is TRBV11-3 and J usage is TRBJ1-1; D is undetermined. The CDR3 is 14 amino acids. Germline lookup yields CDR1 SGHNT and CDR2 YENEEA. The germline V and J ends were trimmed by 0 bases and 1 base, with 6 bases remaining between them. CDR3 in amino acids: CASSLEGSNTEAFF. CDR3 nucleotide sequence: TGTGCCAGCAGCTTAGAGGGATCGAACACTGAAGCTTTCTTT.

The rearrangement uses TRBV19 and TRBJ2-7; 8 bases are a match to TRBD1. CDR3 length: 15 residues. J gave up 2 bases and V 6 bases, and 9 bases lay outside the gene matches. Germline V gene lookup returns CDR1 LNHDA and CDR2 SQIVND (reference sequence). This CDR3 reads CASSPGQVVTYEQYF. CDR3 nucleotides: TGTGCCAGTAGCCCGGGACAGGTAGTTACCTACGAGCAGTACTTC.

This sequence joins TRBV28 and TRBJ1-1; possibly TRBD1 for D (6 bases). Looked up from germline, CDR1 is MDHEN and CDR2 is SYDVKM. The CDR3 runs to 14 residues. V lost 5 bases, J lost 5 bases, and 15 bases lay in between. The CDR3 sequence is CASSPTGFLTEAFF. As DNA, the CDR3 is TGTGCCAGCAGTCCAACAGGGTTCTTGACTGAAGCTTTCTTT.

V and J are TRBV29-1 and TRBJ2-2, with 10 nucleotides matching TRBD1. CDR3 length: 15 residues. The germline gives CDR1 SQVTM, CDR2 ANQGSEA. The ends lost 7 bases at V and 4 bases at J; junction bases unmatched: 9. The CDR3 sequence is CSAPKGQGSTGELFF. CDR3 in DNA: TGCAGCGCCCCAAAGGGACAGGGGAGCACCGGGGAGCTGTTTTTT.

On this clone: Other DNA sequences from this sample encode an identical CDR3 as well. This CDR3 is CASSLFPDTQYF. In nucleotides, the CDR3 is TGCGCCAGCAGCTTGTTTCCAGATACGCAGTATTTT. The J gene is TRBJ2-3, the V gene TRBV5-1; no clear D. CDR3 size: 12 residues. The germline V and J ends were trimmed by 1 base and 4 bases, with 4 bases remaining between them. Germline V gene lookup returns CDR1 SGHRS and CDR2 YFSETQ.

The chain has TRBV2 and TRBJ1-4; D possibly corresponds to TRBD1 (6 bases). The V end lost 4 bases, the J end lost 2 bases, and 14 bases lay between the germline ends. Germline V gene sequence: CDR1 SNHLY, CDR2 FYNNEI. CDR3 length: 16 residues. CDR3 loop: CASSGGTGRTNEKLFF. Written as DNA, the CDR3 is TGTGCCAGCAGTGGGGGTACAGGGAGGACTAATGAAAAACTGTTTTTT.

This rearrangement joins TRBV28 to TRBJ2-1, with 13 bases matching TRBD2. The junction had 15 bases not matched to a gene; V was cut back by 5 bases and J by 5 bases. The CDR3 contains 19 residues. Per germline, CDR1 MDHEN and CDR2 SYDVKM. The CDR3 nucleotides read TGTGCCAGCAGTGTAGCGGGACTAGCGGGAAGGGGCCGCCACAATGAGCAGTTCTTC. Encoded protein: CASSVAGLAGRGRHNEQFF.

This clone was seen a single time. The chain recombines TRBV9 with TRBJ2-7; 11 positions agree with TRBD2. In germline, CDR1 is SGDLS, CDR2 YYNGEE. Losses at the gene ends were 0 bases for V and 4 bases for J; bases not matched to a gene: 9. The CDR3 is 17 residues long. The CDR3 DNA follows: TGTGCCAGCAGCGTAGCGGCGGTTGGGACTAGCGGTTACGAGCAGTACTTC. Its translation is CASSVAAVGTSGYEQYF. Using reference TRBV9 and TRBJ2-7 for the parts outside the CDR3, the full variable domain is DSGVTQTPKHLITATGQRVTLRCSPRSGDLSVYWYQQSLDQGLQFLIQYYNGEERAKGNILERFSAQQFPDLHSELNLSSLELGDSALYFCASSVAAVGTSGYEQYFGPGTRLTVT.

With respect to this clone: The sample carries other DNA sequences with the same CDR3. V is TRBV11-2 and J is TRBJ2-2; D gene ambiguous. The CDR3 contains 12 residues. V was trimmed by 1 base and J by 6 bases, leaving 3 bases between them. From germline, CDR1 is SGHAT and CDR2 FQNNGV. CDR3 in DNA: TGTGCCAGCAGCTTAGGGGCCGGGGAGCTGTTTTTT. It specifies CASSLGAGELFF.

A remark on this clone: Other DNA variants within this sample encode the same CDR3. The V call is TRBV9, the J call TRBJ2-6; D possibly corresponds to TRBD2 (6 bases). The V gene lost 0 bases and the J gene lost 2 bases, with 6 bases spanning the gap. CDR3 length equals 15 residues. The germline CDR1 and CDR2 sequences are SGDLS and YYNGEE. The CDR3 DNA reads TGTGCCAGCAGCGTAGCGGGGGCTGGGGCCAACGTCCTGACTTTC. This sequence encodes CASSVAGAGANVLTF.

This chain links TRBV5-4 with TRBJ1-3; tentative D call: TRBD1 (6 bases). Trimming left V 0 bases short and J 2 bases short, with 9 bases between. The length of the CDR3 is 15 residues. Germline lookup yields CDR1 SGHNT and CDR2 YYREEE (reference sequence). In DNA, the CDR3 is TGTGCCAGCAGCTTGGCCACAGGGACTGGAAACACCATATATTTT. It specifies CASSLATGTGNTIYF.

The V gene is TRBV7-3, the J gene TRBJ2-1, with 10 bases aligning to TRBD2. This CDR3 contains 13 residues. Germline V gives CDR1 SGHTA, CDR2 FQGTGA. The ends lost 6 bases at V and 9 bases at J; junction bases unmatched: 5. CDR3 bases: TGTGCCAGCAGAGCTAGCGGGAGCTCTGAGCAGTTCTTC. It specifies CASRASGSSEQFF.

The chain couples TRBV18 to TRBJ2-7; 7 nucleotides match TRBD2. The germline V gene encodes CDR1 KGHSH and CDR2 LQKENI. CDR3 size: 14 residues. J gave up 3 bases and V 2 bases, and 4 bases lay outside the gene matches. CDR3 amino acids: CASSPTSGDYEQYF. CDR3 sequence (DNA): TGTGCCAGCTCACCAACGAGCGGGGACTACGAGCAGTACTTC.

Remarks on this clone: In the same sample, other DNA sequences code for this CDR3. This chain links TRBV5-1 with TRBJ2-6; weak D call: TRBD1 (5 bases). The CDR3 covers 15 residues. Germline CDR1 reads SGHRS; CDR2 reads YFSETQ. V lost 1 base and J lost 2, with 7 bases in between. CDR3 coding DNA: TGCGCCAGCAGCTTGTTAGGGGCTGGGGCCAACGTCCTGACTTTC. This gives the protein CASSLLGAGANVLTF.

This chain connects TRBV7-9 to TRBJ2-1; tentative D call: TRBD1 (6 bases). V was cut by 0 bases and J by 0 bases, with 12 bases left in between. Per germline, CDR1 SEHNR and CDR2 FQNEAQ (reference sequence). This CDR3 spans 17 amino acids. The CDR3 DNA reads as TGTGCCAGCAGCTTAGCGAAGGGGGTTCCCTCCTACAATGAGCAGTTCTTC. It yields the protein CASSLAKGVPSYNEQFF.

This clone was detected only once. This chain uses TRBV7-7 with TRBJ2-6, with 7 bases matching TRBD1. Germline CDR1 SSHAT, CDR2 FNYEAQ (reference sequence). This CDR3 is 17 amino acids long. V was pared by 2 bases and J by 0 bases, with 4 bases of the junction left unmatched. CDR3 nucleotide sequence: TGTGCCAGCAGCTTACATCCAGGGGGCTCTGGGGCCAACGTCCTGACTTTC. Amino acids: CASSLHPGGSGANVLTF.

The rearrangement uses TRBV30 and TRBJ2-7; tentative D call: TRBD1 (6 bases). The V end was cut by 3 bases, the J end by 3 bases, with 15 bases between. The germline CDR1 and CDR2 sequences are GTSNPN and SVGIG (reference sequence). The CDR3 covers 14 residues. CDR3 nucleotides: TGTGCCTGGAGAGAAATTGGACAGCTCTACGAGCAGTACTTC. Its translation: CAWREIGQLYEQYF. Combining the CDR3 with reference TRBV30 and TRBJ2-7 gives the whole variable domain SQTIHQWPATLVQPVGSPLSLECTVEGTSNPNLYWYRQAAGRGLQLLFYSVGIGQISSEVPQNLSASRPQDRQFILSSKKLLLSDSGFYLCAWREIGQLYEQYFGPGTRLTVT.

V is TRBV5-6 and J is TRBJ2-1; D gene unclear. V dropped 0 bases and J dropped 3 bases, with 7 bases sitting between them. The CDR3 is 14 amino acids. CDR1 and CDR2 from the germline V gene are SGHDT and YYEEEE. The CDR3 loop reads CASSLAGRYNEQFF. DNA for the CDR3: TGTGCCAGCAGCTTGGCGGGTCGCTACAATGAGCAGTTCTTC.

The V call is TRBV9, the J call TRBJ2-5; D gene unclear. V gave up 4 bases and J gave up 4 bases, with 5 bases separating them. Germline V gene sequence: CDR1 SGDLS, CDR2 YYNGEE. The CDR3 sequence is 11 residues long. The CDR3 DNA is TGTGCCAGCAGCCTCACAGAGACCCAGTACTTC. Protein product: CASSLTETQYF.

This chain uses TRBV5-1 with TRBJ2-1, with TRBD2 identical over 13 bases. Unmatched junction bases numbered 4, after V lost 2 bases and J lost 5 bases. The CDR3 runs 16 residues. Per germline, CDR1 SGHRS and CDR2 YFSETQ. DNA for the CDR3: TGCGCCAGCAGCTTCGAACTAGCGGGAGGGCACAATGAGCAGTTCTTC. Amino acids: CASSFELAGGHNEQFF. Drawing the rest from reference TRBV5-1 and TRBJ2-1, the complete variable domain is KAGVTQTPRYLIKTRGQQVTLSCSPISGHRSVSWYQQTPGQGLQFLFEYFSETQRNKGNFPGRFSGRQFSNSRSEMNVSTLELGDSALYLCASSFELAGGHNEQFFGPGTRLTVL.

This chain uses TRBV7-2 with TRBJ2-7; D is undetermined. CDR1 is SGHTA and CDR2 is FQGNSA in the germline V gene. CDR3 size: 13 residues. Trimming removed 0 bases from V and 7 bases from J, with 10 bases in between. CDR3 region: CASSLANVEEQYF. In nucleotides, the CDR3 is TGTGCCAGCAGCTTAGCAAACGTTGAGGAGCAGTACTTC.

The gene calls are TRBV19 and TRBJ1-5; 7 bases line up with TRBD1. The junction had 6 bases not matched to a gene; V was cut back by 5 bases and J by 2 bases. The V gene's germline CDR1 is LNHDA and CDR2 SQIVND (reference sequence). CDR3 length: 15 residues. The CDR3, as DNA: TGTGCCAGTAGTGGAAACAGGGGCCGCAATCAGCCCCAGCATTTT. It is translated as CASSGNRGRNQPQHF.